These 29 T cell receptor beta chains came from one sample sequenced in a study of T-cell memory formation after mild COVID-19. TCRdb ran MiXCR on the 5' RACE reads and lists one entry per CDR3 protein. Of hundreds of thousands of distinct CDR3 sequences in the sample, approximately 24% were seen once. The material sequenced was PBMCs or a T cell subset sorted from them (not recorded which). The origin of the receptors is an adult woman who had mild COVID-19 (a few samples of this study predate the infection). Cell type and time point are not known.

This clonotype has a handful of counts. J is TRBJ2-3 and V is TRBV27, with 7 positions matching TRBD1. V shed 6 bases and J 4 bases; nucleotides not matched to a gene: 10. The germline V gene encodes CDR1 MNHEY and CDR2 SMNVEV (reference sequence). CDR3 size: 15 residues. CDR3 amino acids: CASSRQGWTADTQYF. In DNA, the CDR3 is TGTGCCAGCAGCCGACAGGGATGGACGGCAGATACGCAGTATTTT.

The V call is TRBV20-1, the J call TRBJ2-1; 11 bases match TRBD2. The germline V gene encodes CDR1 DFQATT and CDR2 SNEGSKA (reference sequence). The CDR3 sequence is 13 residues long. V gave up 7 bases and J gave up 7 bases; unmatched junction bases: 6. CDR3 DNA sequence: TGCAGTGGTTCGACTAGCGGGATGAATGAGCAGTTCTTC. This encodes CSGSTSGMNEQFF.

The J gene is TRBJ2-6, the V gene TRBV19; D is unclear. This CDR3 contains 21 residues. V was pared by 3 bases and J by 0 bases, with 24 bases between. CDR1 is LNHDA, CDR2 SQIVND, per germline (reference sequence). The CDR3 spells CASSIVGRLFIIFSGANVLTF. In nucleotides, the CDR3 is TGTGCCAGTAGTATCGTCGGGCGGCTCTTTATTATATTCTCTGGGGCCAACGTCCTGACTTTC.

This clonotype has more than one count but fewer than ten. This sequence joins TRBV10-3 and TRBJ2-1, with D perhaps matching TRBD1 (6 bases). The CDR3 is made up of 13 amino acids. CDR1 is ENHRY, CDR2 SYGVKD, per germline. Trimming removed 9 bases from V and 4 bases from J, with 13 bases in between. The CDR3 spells CAIGGVSYNEQFF. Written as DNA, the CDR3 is TGTGCCATAGGGGGAGTCAGTTACAATGAGCAGTTCTTC.

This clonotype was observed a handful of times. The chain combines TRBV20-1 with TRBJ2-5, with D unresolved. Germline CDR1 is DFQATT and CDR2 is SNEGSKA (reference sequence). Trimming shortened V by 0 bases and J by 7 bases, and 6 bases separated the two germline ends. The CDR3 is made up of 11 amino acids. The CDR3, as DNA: TGCAGTGCTAGAGATGAGAGGACCCAGTACTTC. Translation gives CSARDERTQYF.

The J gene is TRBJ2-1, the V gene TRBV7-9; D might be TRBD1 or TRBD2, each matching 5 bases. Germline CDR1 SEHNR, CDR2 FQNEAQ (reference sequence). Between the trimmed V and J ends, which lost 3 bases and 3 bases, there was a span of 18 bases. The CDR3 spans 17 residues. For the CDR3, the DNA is TGTGCCAGCAGCTTTCTCGGGACCGAACCAAACTACAATGAGCAGTTCTTC. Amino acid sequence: CASSFLGTEPNYNEQFF.

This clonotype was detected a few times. CDR3 sequence: CASSEGTGINYGYTF. DNA of the CDR3: TGTGCCAGCAGTGAAGGGACAGGAATTAACTATGGCTACACCTTC. This chain links TRBV6-1 with TRBJ1-2; 7 nucleotides agree with TRBD1. There are 15 residues in the CDR3. Germline V CDR1 and CDR2: MNHNS, SASEGT. Germline trimming cut 1 base from V and 1 base from J; bases unmatched to any gene: 3.

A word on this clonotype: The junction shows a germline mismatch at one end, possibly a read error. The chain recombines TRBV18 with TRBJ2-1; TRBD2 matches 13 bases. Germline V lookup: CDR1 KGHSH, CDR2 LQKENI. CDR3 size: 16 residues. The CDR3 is CASSPGLAGEYSEQFF. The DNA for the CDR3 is TGTGCCAGCTCACCAGGACTAGCGGGGGAGTACAGTGAGCAGTTCTTC.

The CDR3 sequence: CASSQVRQRIGEKLFF. CDR3 nucleotide sequence: TGTGCCAGCAGCCAAGTAAGACAGCGTATTGGGGAAAAACTGTTTTTT. The gene calls are TRBV14 and TRBJ1-4; D perhaps matches TRBD1 (5 bases). V gave up 1 base and J gave up 8 bases, with 17 bases separating them. The CDR3 spans 16 residues. Germline V gene data show CDR1 as SGHDN and CDR2 as FVKESK.

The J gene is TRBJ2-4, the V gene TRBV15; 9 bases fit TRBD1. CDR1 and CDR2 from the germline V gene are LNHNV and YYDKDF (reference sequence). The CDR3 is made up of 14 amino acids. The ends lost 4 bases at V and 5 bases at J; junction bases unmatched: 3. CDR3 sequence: CATSTRTGENIQYF. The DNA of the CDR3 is TGTGCCACCAGCACCCGGACAGGGGAAAACATTCAGTACTTC.

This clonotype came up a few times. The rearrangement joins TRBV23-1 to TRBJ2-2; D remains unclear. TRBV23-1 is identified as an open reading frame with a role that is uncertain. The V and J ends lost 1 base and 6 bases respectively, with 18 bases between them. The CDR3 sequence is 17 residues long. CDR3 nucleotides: TGCGCCAGCAGTCAATTCTCGCTCATAACAATATCCGGGGAGCTGTTTTTT. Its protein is CASSQFSLITISGELFF.

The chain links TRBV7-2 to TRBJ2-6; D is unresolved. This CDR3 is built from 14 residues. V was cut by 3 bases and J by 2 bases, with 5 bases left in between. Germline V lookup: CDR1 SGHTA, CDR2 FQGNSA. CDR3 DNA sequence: TGTGCCAGCAGCTTGAAAGCTGGGGCCAACGTCCTGACTTTC. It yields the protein CASSLKAGANVLTF.

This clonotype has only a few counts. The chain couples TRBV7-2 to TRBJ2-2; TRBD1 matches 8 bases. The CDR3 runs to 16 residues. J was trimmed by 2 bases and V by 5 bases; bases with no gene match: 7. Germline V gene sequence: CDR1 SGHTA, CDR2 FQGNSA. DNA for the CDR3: TGTGCCAGCAGCCCGGGCGACAGGGGCAACACCGGGGAGCTGTTTTTT. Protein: CASSPGDRGNTGELFF. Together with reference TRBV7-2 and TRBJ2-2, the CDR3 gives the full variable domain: GAGVSQSPSNKVTEKGKDVELRCDPISGHTALYWYRQSLGQGLEFLIYFQGNSAPDKSGLPSDRFSAERTGGSVSTLTIQRTQQEDSAVYLCASSPGDRGNTGELFFGEGSRLTVL.

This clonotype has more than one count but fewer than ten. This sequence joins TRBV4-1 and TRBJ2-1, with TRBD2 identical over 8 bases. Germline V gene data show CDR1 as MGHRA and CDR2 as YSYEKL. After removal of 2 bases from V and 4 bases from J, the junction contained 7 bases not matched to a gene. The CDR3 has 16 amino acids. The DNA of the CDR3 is TGCGCCAGCAGCCAACCGATAGCGGGGCTTTACAATGAGCAGTTCTTC. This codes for CASSQPIAGLYNEQFF.

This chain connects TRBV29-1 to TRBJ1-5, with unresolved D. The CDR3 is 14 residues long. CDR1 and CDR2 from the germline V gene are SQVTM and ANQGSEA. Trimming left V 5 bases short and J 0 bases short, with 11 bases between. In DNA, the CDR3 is TGCAGCGTTATTCCGTTAGATAGCAATCAGCCCCAGCATTTT. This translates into CSVIPLDSNQPQHF.

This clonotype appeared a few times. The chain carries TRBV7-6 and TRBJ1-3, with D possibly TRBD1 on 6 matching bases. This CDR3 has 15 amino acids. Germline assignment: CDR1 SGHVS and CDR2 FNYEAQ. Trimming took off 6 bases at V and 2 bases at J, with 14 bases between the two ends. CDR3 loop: CASSQMTGAGNTIYF. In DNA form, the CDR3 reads TGTGCCAGCAGTCAGATGACAGGTGCTGGAAACACCATATATTTT.

The CDR3 nucleotides read TGTGCCATCATGGACGCCCCGAACCACGAGCAGTACTTC. Its protein is CAIMDAPNHEQYF. The chain links TRBV6-6 to TRBJ2-7; D is undetermined. The CDR3 runs 13 residues. Trimming cost V 10 bases and J 5 bases, with 18 bases left between them. From germline, CDR1 is MNHNY and CDR2 SVGAGI (reference sequence).

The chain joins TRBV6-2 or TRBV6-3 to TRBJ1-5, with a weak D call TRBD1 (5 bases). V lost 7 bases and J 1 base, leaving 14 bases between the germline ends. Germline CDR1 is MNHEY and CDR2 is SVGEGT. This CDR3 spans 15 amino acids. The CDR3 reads CASIQSGRSNQPQHF. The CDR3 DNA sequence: TGTGCCAGCATCCAATCGGGACGGAGCAATCAGCCCCAGCATTTT.

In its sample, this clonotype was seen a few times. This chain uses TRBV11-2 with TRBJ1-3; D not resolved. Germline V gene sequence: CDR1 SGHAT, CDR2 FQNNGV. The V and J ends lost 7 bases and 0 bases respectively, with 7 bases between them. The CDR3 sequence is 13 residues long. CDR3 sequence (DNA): TGTGCCAGCAAGAGGATCTCTGGAAACACCATATATTTT. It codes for CASKRISGNTIYF.

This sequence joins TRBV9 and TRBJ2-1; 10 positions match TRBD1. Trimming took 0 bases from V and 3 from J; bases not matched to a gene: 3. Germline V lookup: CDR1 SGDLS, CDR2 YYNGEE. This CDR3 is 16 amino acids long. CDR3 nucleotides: TGTGCCAGCAGCGTAGAGGGACAGGGGCGCTACAATGAGCAGTTCTTC. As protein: CASSVEGQGRYNEQFF.

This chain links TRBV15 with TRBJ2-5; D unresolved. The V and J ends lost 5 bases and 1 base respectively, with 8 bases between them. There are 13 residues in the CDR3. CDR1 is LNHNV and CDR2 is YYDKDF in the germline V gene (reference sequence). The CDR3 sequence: CATSQNIQETQYF. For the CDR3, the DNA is TGTGCCACCAGCCAGAATATCCAAGAGACCCAGTACTTC.

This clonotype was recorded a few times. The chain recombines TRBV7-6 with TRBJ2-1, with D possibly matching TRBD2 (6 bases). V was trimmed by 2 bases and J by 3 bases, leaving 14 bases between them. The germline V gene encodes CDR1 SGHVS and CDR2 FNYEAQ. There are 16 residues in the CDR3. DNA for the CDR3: TGTGCCAGCAGCTTACGGGACTCTCAACTCTACAATGAGCAGTTCTTC. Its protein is CASSLRDSQLYNEQFF.

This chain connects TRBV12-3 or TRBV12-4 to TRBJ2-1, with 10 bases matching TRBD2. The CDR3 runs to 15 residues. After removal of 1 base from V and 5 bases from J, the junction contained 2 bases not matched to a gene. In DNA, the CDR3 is TGTGCCAGCAGTTTAGGTAGCGGGGGGAACAATGAGCAGTTCTTC. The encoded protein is CASSLGSGGNNEQFF.

The CDR3 spells CASFEGAVDEKLFF. CDR3 nucleotide sequence: TGTGCCAGCTTTGAGGGGGCAGTGGATGAAAAACTGTTTTTT. The rearrangement joins TRBV18 to TRBJ1-4, with 7 bases that match TRBD1. J was trimmed by 6 bases and V by 7 bases; bases with no gene match: 8. CDR1 and CDR2 from the germline V gene are KGHSH and LQKENI. The CDR3 covers 14 residues.

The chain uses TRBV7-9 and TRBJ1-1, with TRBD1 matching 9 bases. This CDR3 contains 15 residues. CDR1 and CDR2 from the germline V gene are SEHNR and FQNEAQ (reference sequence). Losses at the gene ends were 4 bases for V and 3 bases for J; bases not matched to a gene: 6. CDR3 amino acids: CASSSYRDRDTEAFF. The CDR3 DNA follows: TGTGCCAGCAGCTCCTACCGGGACAGGGACACTGAAGCTTTCTTT.

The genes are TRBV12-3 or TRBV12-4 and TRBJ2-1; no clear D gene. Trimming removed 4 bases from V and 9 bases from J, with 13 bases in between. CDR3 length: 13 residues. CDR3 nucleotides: TGTGCCAGCAGTTCAATGCTTCAGAGTGAGCAGTTCTTC. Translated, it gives CASSSMLQSEQFF.

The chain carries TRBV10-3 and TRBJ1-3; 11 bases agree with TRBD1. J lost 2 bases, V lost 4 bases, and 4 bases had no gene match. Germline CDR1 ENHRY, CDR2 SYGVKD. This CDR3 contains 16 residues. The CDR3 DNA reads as TGTGCCATCAGTGGTCGGACAGGGGGCCCTGGAAACACCATATATTTT. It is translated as CAISGRTGGPGNTIYF.

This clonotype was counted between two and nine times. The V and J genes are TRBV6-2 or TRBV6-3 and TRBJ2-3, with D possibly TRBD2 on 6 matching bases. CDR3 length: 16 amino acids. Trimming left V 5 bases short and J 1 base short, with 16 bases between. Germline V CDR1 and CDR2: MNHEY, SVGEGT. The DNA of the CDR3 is TGTGCCAGCAGTACCTTATGGGGGGAAGGCACAGATACGCAGTATTTT. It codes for CASSTLWGEGTDTQYF.

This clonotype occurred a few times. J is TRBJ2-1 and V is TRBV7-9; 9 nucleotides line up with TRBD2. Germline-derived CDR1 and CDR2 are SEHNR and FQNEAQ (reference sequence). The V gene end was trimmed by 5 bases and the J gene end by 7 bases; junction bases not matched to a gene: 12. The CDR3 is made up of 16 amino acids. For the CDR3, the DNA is TGTGCCAGCAGCCTAAGTATAGGACTAGCGCTTAATGAGCAGTTCTTC. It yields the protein CASSLSIGLALNEQFF.